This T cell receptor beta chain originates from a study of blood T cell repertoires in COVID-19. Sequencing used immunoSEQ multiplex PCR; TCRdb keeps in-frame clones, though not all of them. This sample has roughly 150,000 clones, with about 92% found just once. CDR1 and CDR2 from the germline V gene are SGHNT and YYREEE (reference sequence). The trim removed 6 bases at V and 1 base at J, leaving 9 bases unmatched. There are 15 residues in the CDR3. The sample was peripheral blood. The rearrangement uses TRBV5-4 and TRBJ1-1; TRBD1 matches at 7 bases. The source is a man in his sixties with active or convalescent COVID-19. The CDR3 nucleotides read TGTGCCAGCAACAAGGGCAGACAGGGGAACACTGAAGCTTTCTTT. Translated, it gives CASNKGRQGNTEAFF.